Below are 17 T cell receptor beta chains sequenced from a single sample in a study of molecular identifiers for immune sequencing clone quantification. MiXCR, applied by TCRdb to the PCR reads, yields one record per CDR3 protein. The table includes 490,000 or so distinct CDR3 sequences, around 25% detected once. The specimen was naive CD8+ T cells from blood, with Jurkat cell RNA spiked in. The sample's subset: FACS-sorted CD8+CD4-CCR7+CD45RA+ naive T cells. The receptors were gathered from a human donor in good health. Some libraries in this study had Jurkat cell RNA spiked in.

Of note for this clonotype: This clone may be a read error of a much larger clone one base away. Since no conserved phenylalanine or tryptophan closes the CDR3, a read error is the likely cause. This sequence joins TRBV14 and TRBJ1-2; D not certain. Germline CDR1 reads SGHDN; CDR2 reads FVKESK. The ends were cut back, 0 bases at V and 5 bases at J, with 10 bases in the middle. This CDR3 comprises 14 residues. CDR3 region: CASSQDETPYGYTL. As DNA, the CDR3 is TGTGCCAGCAGCCAAGACGAGACACCGTATGGCTACACCCTC.

This clonotype was seen a handful of times. The CDR3 loop is CASSFSVAGDPGQFF. The CDR3 DNA sequence: TGTGCCAGCAGCTTCTCGGTAGCGGGAGACCCGGGGCAGTTCTTC. This chain uses TRBV7-2 with TRBJ2-1, with 9 positions matching TRBD2. Germline CDR1 is SGHTA and CDR2 is FQGNSA. The CDR3 contains 15 residues. J gave up 12 bases and V 3 bases, and 12 bases lay outside the gene matches.

The table lists this clonotype with many counts. V gene TRBV4-1 combines with J gene TRBJ1-1; D is uncertain. Trimming shortened V by 0 bases and J by 2 bases, and 10 bases separated the two germline ends. Germline V gene data show CDR1 as MGHRA and CDR2 as YSYEKL. CDR3 length equals 15 residues. The CDR3 region has the DNA TGCGCCAGCAGCCAAGAAACAGCGCTAAACACTGAAGCTTTCTTT. Translated, it gives CASSQETALNTEAFF.

This clonotype occurred many times. V and J are TRBV6-5 and TRBJ2-3; no reliable D call. V dropped 6 bases and J dropped 6 bases, with 10 bases sitting between them. Germline CDR1 and CDR2: MNHEY and SVGAGI. This CDR3 spans 12 amino acids. The DNA of the CDR3 is TGTGCCAGCAGGACCGGATGGGATACGCAGTATTTT. This codes for CASRTGWDTQYF.

This clonotype was found a few times. The chain joins TRBV20-1 to TRBJ2-5; unclear D gene. CDR3 length equals 13 residues. V was shortened by 6 bases and J by 2 bases, with 13 bases between the two germline ends. Germline-derived CDR1 and CDR2 are DFQATT and SNEGSKA (reference sequence). The CDR3 reads CSAEDGFQETQYF. DNA for the CDR3: TGCAGTGCCGAGGACGGTTTTCAAGAGACCCAGTACTTC.

Worth noting for this clonotype: Germline is not matched at one junction end, which may reflect a read error. This chain joins TRBV30 and TRBJ1-3; D is possibly TRBD1 (5 bases). CDR3 length: 11 residues. Germline assignment: CDR1 GTSNPN and CDR2 SVGIG (reference sequence). CDR3 loop: CAWRFSERGDF. The CDR3 bases are TGTGCCTGGAGGTTTTCCGAGAGGGGCGACTTT.

The rearrangement joins TRBV6-1 to TRBJ2-5; unclear D gene. V was pared by 0 bases and J by 7 bases, with 9 bases between. Germline V lookup: CDR1 MNHNS, CDR2 SASEGT. The CDR3 totals 13 residues. The CDR3, as DNA: TGTGCCAGCAGTGAAGCGACGAAGTCGACCCAGTACTTC. This translates into CASSEATKSTQYF.

The V gene is TRBV7-9, the J gene TRBJ2-2; perhaps TRBD2 as D (6 bases). Germline values: CDR1 SEHNR, CDR2 FQNEAQ (reference sequence). The CDR3 length is 16 residues. Deletions cut 5 bases from V and 5 bases from J, with 18 bases between. This CDR3 reads CASSPPAGTGTGELFF. The CDR3 DNA reads TGTGCCAGCAGCCCGCCAGCCGGGACTGGTACCGGGGAGCTGTTTTTT.

This clonotype occurred a few times. J is TRBJ2-2 and V is TRBV11-3; 7 nucleotides line up with TRBD2. CDR3 length: 16 amino acids. V gave up 5 bases and J gave up 6 bases; unmatched junction bases: 12. Germline V gene data show CDR1 as SGHNT and CDR2 as YENEEA. In nucleotides, the CDR3 is TGTGCCAGCAGCCTAGGGACTACCGGATGGGCCGGGGAGCTGTTTTTT. Protein product: CASSLGTTGWAGELFF.

This clonotype was seen ten or more times. The chain combines TRBV5-1 with TRBJ2-3, with D unresolved. Germline V gene sequence: CDR1 SGHRS, CDR2 YFSETQ. V was trimmed by 1 base and J by 4 bases, leaving 10 bases between them. The CDR3 is 14 residues long. CDR3: CASSLIGSADTQYF. CDR3 nucleotide sequence: TGCGCCAGCAGCTTGATAGGGTCCGCAGATACGCAGTATTTT.

This clonotype was detected many times. The V call is TRBV5-1, the J call TRBJ1-1; 8 bases are a match to TRBD1. Germline CDR1 and CDR2: SGHRS and YFSETQ. This CDR3 spans 15 amino acids. The trim removed 2 bases at V and 3 bases at J, leaving 6 bases unmatched. CDR3 loop: CASSFFAQGDTEAFF. DNA for the CDR3: TGCGCCAGCAGCTTCTTCGCACAGGGGGACACTGAAGCTTTCTTT.

As to this clonotype: Likely a read error: the CDR3 ends without its conserved phenylalanine or tryptophan. The rearrangement links TRBV9 to TRBJ2-7; weak D call: TRBD2 (5 bases). Germline assignment: CDR1 SGDLS and CDR2 YYNGEE. This CDR3 region has 15 residues. V was cut by 5 bases and J by 3 bases, with 18 bases left in between. The CDR3 region is CASSQKGEGFYEQYL. The DNA of the CDR3 is TGTGCCAGCAGTCAAAAGGGAGAGGGTTTCTACGAGCAGTACCTC.

V usage is TRBV12-3 or TRBV12-4 and J usage is TRBJ2-4; D is undetermined. The CDR3 spans 19 residues. V lost 5 bases and J 0 bases, leaving 23 bases between the germline ends. CDR3 nucleotide sequence: TGTGCCAGCAGTCACGTAGGCGGAACAGTCCGAGCAGCCAAAAACATTCAGTACTTC. It encodes CASSHVGGTVRAAKNIQYF.

This clonotype was recorded many times. The V gene is TRBV7-6, the J gene TRBJ2-2; 9 bases line up with TRBD1. The CDR3 spans 14 residues. The V segment lost 4 bases and the J segment 5 bases; nucleotides outside the gene matches: 2. From germline, CDR1 is SGHVS and CDR2 FNYEAQ. CDR3 loop: CASSSGTGTGELFF. In DNA, the CDR3 is TGTGCCAGCAGCTCTGGGACAGGGACCGGGGAGCTGTTTTTT.

This clonotype has at least ten counts. DNA of the CDR3: TGTGCCAGCAGCCACGAAAAAAGAAGCATTGTGGATGGCTACACCTTC. Translated: CASSHEKRSIVDGYTF. The rearrangement joins TRBV14 to TRBJ1-2; D is undetermined. The CDR3 spans 16 residues. Trimming left V 3 bases short and J 6 bases short, with 20 bases between. Germline CDR1 is SGHDN and CDR2 is FVKESK.

This clonotype was picked up many times. The rearrangement links TRBV20-1 to TRBJ2-7, with 8 bases lining up with TRBD1. The CDR3 is 12 amino acids. The V and J ends lost 4 bases and 5 bases, in that order; junction bases with no gene match: 4. Germline V gene data show CDR1 as DFQATT and CDR2 as SNEGSKA (reference sequence). The CDR3 reads CSAIGQGHEQYF. The CDR3 DNA is TGCAGTGCTATTGGACAGGGCCACGAGCAGTACTTC.

This clonotype has only a few counts. The chain employs TRBV13 and TRBJ2-4, with D possibly called TRBD1 or TRBD2 (5 bases each). Germline values: CDR1 PRHDT, CDR2 FYEKMQ (reference sequence). Trimming removed 5 bases from V and 5 bases from J, with 10 bases in between. CDR3 length: 13 amino acids. In DNA form, the CDR3 reads TGTGCCAGCAGCCCCGGGACCCAAAACATTCAGTACTTC. Encoded protein: CASSPGTQNIQYF. Combining the CDR3 with reference TRBV13 and TRBJ2-4 gives the whole variable domain AAGVIQSPRHLIKEKRETATLKCYPIPRHDTVYWYQQGPGQDPQFLISFYEKMQSDKGSIPDRFSAQQFSDYHSELNMSSLELGDSALYFCASSPGTQNIQYFGAGTRLSVL.